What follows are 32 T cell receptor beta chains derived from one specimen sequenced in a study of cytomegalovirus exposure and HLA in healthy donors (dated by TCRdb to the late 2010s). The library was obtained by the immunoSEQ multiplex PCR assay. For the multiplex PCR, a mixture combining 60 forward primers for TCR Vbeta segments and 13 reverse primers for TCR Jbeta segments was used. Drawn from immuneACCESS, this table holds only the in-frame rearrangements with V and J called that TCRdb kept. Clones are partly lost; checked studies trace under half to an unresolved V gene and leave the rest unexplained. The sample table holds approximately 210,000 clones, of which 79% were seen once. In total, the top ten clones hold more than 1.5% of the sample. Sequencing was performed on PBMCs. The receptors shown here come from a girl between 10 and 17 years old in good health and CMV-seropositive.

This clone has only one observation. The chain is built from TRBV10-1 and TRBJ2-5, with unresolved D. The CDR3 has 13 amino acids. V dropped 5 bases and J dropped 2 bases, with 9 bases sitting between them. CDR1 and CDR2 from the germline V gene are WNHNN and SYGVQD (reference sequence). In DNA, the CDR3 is TGCGCCAGCAGTCCGAGTAAGCAAGAGACCCAGTACTTC. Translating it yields CASSPSKQETQYF.

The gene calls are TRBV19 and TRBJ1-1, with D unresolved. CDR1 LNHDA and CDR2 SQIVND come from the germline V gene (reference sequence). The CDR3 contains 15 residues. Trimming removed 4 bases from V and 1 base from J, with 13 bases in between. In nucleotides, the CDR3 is TGTGCCAGTAGTAAGCAAGGGAGGGCGAACACTGAAGCTTTCTTT. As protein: CASSKQGRANTEAFF.

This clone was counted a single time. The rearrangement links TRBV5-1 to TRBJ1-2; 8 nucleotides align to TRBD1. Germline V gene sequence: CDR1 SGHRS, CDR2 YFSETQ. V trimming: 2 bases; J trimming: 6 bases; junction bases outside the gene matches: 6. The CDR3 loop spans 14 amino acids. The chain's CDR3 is CASSFDRGKNGYTF. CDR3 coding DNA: TGCGCCAGCAGCTTCGACAGGGGTAAAAATGGCTACACCTTC.

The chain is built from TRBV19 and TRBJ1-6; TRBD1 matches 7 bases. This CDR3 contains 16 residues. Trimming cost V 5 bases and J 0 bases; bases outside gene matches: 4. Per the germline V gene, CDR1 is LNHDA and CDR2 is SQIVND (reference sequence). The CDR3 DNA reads TGTGCCAGTAGTCCGGACAGGAGCTCCTATAATTCACCCCTCCACTTT. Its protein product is CASSPDRSSYNSPLHF.

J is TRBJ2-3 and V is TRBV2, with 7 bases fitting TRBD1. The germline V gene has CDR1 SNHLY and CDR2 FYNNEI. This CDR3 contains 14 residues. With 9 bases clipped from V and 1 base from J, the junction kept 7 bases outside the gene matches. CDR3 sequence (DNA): TGTGCCAGTTCGCCGGGACAGCGCACAGATACGCAGTATTTT. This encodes CASSPGQRTDTQYF.

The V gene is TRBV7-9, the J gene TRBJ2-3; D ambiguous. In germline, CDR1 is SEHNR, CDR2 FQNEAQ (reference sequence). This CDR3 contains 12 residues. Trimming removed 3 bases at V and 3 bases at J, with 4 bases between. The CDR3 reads CASSFLTDTQYF. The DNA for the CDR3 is TGTGCCAGCAGCTTCTTAACAGATACGCAGTATTTT.

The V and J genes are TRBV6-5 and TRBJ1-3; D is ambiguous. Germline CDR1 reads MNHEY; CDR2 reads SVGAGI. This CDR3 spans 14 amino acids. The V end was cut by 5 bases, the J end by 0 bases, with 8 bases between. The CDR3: CASSPRSSGNTIYF. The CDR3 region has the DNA TGTGCCAGCAGTCCTCGGAGCTCTGGAAACACCATATATTTT.

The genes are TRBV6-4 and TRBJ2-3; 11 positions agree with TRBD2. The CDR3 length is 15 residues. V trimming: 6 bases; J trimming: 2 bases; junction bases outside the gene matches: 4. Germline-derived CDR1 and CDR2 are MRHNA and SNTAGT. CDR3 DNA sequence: TGTGCCAGCAGCGAACTAGCGGGGGCCACAGATACGCAGTATTTT. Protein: CASSELAGATDTQYF.

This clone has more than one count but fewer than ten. The CDR3 loop is CASSYSSGGPYQYF. The CDR3 DNA reads TGTGCCAGCAGTTACTCTAGCGGGGGTCCTTATCAGTACTTC. The chain carries TRBV6-5 and TRBJ2-5; 9 bases are shared with TRBD2. Losses at the gene ends were 0 bases for V and 11 bases for J; bases not matched to a gene: 7. The germline CDR1 and CDR2 sequences are MNHEY and SVGAGI. The CDR3 is 14 amino acids.

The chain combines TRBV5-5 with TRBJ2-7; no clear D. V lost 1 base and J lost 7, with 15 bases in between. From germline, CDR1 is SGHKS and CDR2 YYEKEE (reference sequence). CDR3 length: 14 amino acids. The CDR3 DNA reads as TGTGCCAGCAGCTTGAGTTTCCCCGCGTGGGAGCAGTACTTC. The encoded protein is CASSLSFPAWEQYF.

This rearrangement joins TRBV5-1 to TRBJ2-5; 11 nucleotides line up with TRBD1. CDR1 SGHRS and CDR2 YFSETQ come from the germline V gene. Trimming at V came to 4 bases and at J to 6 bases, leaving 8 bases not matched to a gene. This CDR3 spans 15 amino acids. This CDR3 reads CASSEGTGGGKTQYF. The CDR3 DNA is TGCGCCAGCAGCGAGGGGACAGGGGGAGGGAAGACCCAGTACTTC.

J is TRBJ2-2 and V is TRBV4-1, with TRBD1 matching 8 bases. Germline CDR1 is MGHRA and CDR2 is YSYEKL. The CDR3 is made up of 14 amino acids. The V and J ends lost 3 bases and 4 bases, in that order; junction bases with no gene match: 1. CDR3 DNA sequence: TGCGCCAGCAGCCAGGACAGGGTCACCGGGGAGCTGTTTTTT. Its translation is CASSQDRVTGELFF.

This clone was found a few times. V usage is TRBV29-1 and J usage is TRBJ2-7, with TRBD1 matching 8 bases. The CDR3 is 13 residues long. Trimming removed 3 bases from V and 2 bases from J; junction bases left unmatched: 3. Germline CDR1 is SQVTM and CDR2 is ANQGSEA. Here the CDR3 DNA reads TGCAGCGTTGAGACAGGGGAAGCCTACGAGCAGTACTTC. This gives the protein CSVETGEAYEQYF.

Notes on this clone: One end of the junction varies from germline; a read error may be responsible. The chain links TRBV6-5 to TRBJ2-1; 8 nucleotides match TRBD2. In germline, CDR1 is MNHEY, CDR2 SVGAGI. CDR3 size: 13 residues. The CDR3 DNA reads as TGTGCCAGCACCGCCTCCGGGACTAGAGAGCGGTTCTTC. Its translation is CASTASGTRERFF.

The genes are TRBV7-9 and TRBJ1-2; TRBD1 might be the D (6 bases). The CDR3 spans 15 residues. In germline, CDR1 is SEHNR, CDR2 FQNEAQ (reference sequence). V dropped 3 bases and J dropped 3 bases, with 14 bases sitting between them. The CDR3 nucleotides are TGTGCCAGCAGCTTGACAGGCACCAGAGACTATGGCTACACCTTC. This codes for CASSLTGTRDYGYTF.

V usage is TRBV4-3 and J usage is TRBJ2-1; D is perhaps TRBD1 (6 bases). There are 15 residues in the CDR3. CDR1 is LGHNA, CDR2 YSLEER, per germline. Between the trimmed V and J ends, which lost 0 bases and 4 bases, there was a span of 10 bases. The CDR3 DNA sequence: TGCGCCAGCAGCCAAGAGGTCGGACAGTACAATGAGCAGTTCTTC. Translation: CASSQEVGQYNEQFF.

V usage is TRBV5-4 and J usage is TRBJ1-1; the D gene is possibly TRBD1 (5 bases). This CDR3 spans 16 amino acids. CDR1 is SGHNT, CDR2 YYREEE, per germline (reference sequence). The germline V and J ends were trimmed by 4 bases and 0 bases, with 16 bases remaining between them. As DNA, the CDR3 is TGTGCCAGCAGCGTGGGACTCGCGGGCCTGAACACTGAAGCTTTCTTT. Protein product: CASSVGLAGLNTEAFF.

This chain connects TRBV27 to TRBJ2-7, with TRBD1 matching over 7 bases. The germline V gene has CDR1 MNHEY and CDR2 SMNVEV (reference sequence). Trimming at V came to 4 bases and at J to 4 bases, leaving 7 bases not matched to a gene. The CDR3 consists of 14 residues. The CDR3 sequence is CASSSRQGVYEQYF. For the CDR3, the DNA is TGTGCCAGCAGTTCAAGACAGGGTGTGTACGAGCAGTACTTC.

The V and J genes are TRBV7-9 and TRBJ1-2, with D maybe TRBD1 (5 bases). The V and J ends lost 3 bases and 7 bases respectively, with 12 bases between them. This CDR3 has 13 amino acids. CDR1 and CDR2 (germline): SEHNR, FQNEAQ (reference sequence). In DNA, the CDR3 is TGTGCCAGCAGCTTGGGCGGGACGGGTGGCTACACCTTC. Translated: CASSLGGTGGYTF. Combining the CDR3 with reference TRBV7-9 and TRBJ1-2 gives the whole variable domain DTGVSQNPRHKITKRGQNVTFRCDPISEHNRLYWYRQTLGQGPEFLTYFQNEAQLEKSRLLSDRFSAERPKGSFSTLEIQRTEQGDSAMYLCASSLGGTGGYTFGSGTRLTVV.

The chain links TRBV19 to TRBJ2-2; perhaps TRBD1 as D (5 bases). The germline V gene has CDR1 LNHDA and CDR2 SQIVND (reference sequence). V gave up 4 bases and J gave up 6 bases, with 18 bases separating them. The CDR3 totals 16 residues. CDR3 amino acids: CASSSEQEVWSGELFF. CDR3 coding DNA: TGTGCCAGTAGTAGCGAACAGGAAGTTTGGTCCGGGGAGCTGTTTTTT.

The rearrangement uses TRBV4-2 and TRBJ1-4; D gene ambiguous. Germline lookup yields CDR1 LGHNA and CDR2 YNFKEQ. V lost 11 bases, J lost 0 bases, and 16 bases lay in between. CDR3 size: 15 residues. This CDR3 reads CASGRAPATNEKLFF. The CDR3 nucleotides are TGTGCCTCTGGGCGGGCACCTGCAACTAATGAAAAACTGTTTTTT.

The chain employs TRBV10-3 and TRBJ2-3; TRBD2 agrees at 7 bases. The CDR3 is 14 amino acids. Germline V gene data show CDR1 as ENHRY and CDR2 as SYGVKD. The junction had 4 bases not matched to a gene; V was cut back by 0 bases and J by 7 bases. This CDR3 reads CAISESGGDHTQYF. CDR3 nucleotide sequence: TGTGCCATCAGTGAGTCGGGGGGGGACCATACGCAGTATTTT.

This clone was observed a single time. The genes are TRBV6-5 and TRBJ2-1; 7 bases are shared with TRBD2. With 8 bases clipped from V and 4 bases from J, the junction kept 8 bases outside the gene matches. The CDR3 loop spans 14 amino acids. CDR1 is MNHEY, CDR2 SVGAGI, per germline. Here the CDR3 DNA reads TGTGCCAGCGGTGCGCGGGGGATTTACAATGAGCAGTTCTTC. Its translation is CASGARGIYNEQFF.

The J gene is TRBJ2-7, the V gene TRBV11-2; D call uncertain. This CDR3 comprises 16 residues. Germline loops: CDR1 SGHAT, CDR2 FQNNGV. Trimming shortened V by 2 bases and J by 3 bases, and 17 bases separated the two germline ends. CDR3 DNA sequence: TGTGCCAGCAGCTTATACCGGGTCGTAAAGGACTACGAGCAGTACTTC. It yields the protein CASSLYRVVKDYEQYF.

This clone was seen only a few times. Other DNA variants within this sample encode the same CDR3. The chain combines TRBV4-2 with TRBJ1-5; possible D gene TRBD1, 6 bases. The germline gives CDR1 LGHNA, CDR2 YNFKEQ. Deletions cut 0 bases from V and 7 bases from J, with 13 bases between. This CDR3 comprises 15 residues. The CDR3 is CASSQDEGGNQPQHF. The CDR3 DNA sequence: TGTGCCAGCAGCCAAGATGAGGGGGGGAACCAGCCCCAGCATTTT.

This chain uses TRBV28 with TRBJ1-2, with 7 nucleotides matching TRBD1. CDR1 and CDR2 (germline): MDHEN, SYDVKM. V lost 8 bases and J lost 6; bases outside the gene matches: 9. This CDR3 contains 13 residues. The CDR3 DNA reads TGTGCCAGCCGTCGACAGGGAACGCATGGCTACACCTTC. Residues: CASRRQGTHGYTF.

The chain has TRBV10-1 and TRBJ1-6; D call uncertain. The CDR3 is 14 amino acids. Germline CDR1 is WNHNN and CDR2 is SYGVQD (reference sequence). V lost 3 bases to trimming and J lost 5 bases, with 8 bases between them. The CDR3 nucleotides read TGCGCCAGCAGTGAACTGAGAGATAATTCACCCCTCCACTTT. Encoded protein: CASSELRDNSPLHF.

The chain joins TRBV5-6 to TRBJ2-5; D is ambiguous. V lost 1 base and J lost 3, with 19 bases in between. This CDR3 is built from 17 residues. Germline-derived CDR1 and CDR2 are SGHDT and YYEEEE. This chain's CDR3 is CASSLYGRGSLKETQYF. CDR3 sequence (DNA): TGTGCCAGCAGCTTGTACGGCAGAGGCTCCCTCAAAGAGACCCAGTACTTC.

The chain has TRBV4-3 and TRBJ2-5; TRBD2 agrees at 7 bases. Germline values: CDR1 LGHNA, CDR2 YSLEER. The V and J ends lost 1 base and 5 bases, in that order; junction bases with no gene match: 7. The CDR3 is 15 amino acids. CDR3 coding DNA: TGCGCCAGCAGCCAAGTTTCTAGCGGCGACGAGACCCAGTACTTC. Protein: CASSQVSSGDETQYF.

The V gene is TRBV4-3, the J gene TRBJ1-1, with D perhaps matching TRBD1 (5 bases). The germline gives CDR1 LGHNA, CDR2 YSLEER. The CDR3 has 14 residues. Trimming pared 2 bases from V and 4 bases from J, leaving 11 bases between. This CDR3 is CASSQQGPGTEAFF. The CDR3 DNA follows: TGCGCCAGCAGCCAACAGGGTCCAGGCACTGAAGCTTTCTTT.

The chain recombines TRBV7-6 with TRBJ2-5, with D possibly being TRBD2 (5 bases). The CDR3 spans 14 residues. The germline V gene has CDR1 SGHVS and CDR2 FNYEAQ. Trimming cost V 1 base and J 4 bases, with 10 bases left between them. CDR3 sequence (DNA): TGTGCCAGCAGCTTAGTTGGAGGAGGAGAGACCCAGTACTTC. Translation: CASSLVGGGETQYF.

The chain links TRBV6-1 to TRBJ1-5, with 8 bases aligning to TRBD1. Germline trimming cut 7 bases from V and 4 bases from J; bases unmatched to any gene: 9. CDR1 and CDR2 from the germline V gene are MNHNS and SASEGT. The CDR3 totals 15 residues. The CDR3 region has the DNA TGTGCCAGCACTCAAGGACAGGGTAGGAATCAGCCCCAGCATTTT. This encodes CASTQGQGRNQPQHF.